These 25 T cell receptor beta chains were all obtained from the same sample, sequenced in a study of blood T cell repertoires in COVID-19. Clones were read by immunoSEQ multiplex PCR, and TCRdb kept only the in-frame ones, dropping some. There are about 130,000 clones in the sample; 84% occur only once, and around 12% lies in the top ten. The material sequenced was peripheral blood. The source is a woman under 40 who had recovered from COVID-19.

This chain connects TRBV29-1 to TRBJ1-2; TRBD1 agrees at 7 bases. The CDR3 spans 14 residues. V was clipped by 1 base and J by 6 bases; unmatched bases: 8. Germline-derived CDR1 and CDR2 are SQVTM and ANQGSEA. The CDR3 here is CSVEVGRGRHGYTF. The CDR3 DNA sequence: TGCAGCGTTGAAGTTGGTAGGGGGCGTCATGGCTACACCTTC. The whole variable domain, filled in from reference TRBV29-1 and TRBJ1-2, reads SAVISQKPSRDICQRGTSLTIQCQVDSQVTMMFWYRQQPGQSLTLIATANQGSEATYESGFVIDKFPISRPNLTFSTLTVSNMSPEDSSIYLCSVEVGRGRHGYTFGSGTRLTVV.

The V and J genes are TRBV6-6 and TRBJ2-7; 8 bases agree with TRBD1. The CDR3 runs 13 residues. Germline V gives CDR1 MNHNY, CDR2 SVGAGI (reference sequence). V lost 6 bases, J lost 4 bases, and 5 bases stayed unmatched. CDR3 sequence reads: CASSGRGQYEQYF. In nucleotides, the CDR3 is TGTGCCAGCAGCGGCAGGGGGCAATACGAGCAGTACTTC.

The chain carries TRBV19 and TRBJ1-6; a possible D gene is TRBD1 (5 bases). This CDR3 is 17 amino acids long. The germline V and J ends were trimmed by 3 bases and 5 bases, with 17 bases remaining between them. The V gene's germline CDR1 is LNHDA and CDR2 SQIVND (reference sequence). The CDR3: CASSMGGKAVDNSPLHF. The CDR3, as DNA: TGTGCCAGTAGTATGGGGGGGAAGGCGGTTGATAATTCACCCCTCCACTTT.

This clone was recorded only once. The genes are TRBV6-1 and TRBJ2-7; 8 bases map to TRBD1. The CDR3 covers 17 residues. Unmatched junction bases numbered 11, after V lost 0 bases and J lost 4 bases. CDR1 and CDR2 (germline): MNHNS, SASEGT. This CDR3 reads CASSEARQGDRGYEQYF. Here the CDR3 DNA reads TGTGCCAGCAGTGAAGCCCGTCAGGGAGACAGGGGTTACGAGCAGTACTTC.

The J gene is TRBJ1-5, the V gene TRBV20-1; 12 bases are shared with TRBD1. There are 15 residues in the CDR3. The V gene end was trimmed by 6 bases and the J gene end by 6 bases; junction bases not matched to a gene: 9. Germline assignment: CDR1 DFQATT and CDR2 SNEGSKA (reference sequence). CDR3 residues: CSASGTGGASQPQHF. DNA for the CDR3: TGCAGTGCCAGTGGGACAGGGGGCGCGAGTCAGCCCCAGCATTTT.

V and J are TRBV2 and TRBJ2-3; TRBD2 might be the D (6 bases). The CDR3 covers 12 residues. Germline CDR1 is SNHLY and CDR2 is FYNNEI. Trimming pared 3 bases from V and 13 bases from J, leaving 14 bases between. The CDR3 coding sequence is TGTGCCAGCAGTGAGGACTACCGGTCGGAGTATTTT. Its translation is CASSEDYRSEYF.

V is TRBV24-1 and J is TRBJ2-1; 9 nucleotides align to TRBD2. This CDR3 region has 13 residues. CDR1 and CDR2 from the germline V gene are KGHDR and SFDVKD. Trimming took 6 bases from V and 9 from J; bases not matched to a gene: 5. The CDR3 protein is CATSLRGGPEQFF. The CDR3 nucleotides read TGTGCCACCAGTCTGCGGGGGGGCCCTGAGCAGTTCTTC.

This clone was seen more than once but under ten times. V gene TRBV7-9 combines with J gene TRBJ2-7, with 8 bases that match TRBD2. The CDR3 is 16 residues long. The junction had 8 bases not matched to a gene; V was cut back by 4 bases and J by 0 bases. Germline V gene data show CDR1 as SEHNR and CDR2 as FQNEAQ (reference sequence). This CDR3 reads CASSSTRTSTSYEQYF. In nucleotides, the CDR3 is TGTGCCAGCAGCTCAACCAGGACTAGCACCTCCTACGAGCAGTACTTC. Together with reference TRBV7-9 and TRBJ2-7, the CDR3 gives the full variable domain: DTGVSQNPRHKITKRGQNVTFRCDPISEHNRLYWYRQTLGQGPEFLTYFQNEAQLEKSRLLSDRFSAERPKGSFSTLEIQRTEQGDSAMYLCASSSTRTSTSYEQYFGPGTRLTVT.

The chain joins TRBV6-1 to TRBJ1-5; tentatively, D is TRBD1 (5 bases). V was clipped by 4 bases and J by 2 bases, with 18 bases between them. CDR3 length equals 17 residues. From germline, CDR1 is MNHNS and CDR2 SASEGT. CDR3 amino acids: CASSVGVSGEGNQPQHF. The CDR3 region has the DNA TGTGCCAGCAGTGTGGGAGTATCGGGGGAGGGCAATCAGCCCCAGCATTTT.

J is TRBJ2-5 and V is TRBV20-1, with no clear D. The germline gives CDR1 DFQATT, CDR2 SNEGSKA (reference sequence). The V end lost 5 bases, the J end lost 3 bases, and 7 bases lay between the germline ends. The CDR3 runs 11 residues. The DNA of the CDR3 is TGCAGTGCTTGGGCCGAAGAGACCCAGTACTTC. Translation gives CSAWAEETQYF.

The V gene is TRBV12-5, the J gene TRBJ2-3; possibly TRBD2 for D (5 bases). The V gene lost 2 bases and the J gene lost 1 base, with 10 bases spanning the gap. Germline lookup yields CDR1 LGHNT and CDR2 FRNRAP. This CDR3 is built from 15 residues. The CDR3: CASGLYAGGTDTQYF. In DNA form, the CDR3 reads TGTGCTAGTGGTTTGTACGCCGGGGGCACAGATACGCAGTATTTT.

The rearrangement links TRBV19 to TRBJ1-5; perhaps TRBD1 as D (6 bases). The germline CDR1 and CDR2 sequences are LNHDA and SQIVND (reference sequence). The CDR3 contains 21 residues. The V end was cut by 5 bases, the J end by 5 bases, with 34 bases between. The CDR3 is CASSPEGTQDSMMAGYQPQHF. CDR3 coding DNA: TGTGCCAGTAGTCCAGAGGGTACCCAGGACAGTATGATGGCCGGCTATCAGCCCCAGCATTTT.

The chain is built from TRBV25-1 and TRBJ2-3; TRBD1 aligns across 7 bases. The trim removed 3 bases at V and 10 bases at J, leaving 4 bases unmatched. Germline-derived CDR1 and CDR2 are MGHDK and SYGVNS. The CDR3 spans 12 residues. CDR3 residues: CASSEPGGAQYF. CDR3 in DNA: TGTGCCAGCAGTGAGCCAGGGGGAGCGCAGTATTTT.

The chain couples TRBV27 to TRBJ2-7; 9 bases are shared with TRBD1. The V segment lost 5 bases and the J segment 0 bases; nucleotides outside the gene matches: 8. The germline V gene encodes CDR1 MNHEY and CDR2 SMNVEV (reference sequence). This CDR3 comprises 16 residues. The CDR3 protein is CASSPVGTGISYEQYF. CDR3 coding DNA: TGTGCCAGCAGTCCCGTCGGGACAGGGATCTCCTACGAGCAGTACTTC.

This clone was detected only a few times. The genes are TRBV13 and TRBJ2-1; the match to TRBD2 covers 13 bases. V lost 5 bases to trimming and J lost 16 bases; unmatched junction nucleotides: 17. The CDR3 sequence is 16 residues long. Germline V gene data show CDR1 as PRHDT and CDR2 as FYEKMQ (reference sequence). CDR3 sequence (DNA): TGTGCCAGCAGCGCAACCGGACTAGCGGGAGAATCAGTCCGCTTCTTC. Its protein product is CASSATGLAGESVRFF.

The J gene is TRBJ2-3, the V gene TRBV7-9; D perhaps matches TRBD2 (5 bases). The CDR3 runs to 15 residues. V was shortened by 1 base and J by 1 base, with 9 bases between the two germline ends. Germline V gives CDR1 SEHNR, CDR2 FQNEAQ (reference sequence). The DNA for the CDR3 is TGTGCCAGCAGCTTAGGCGTGCGGGGCACAGATACGCAGTATTTT. Protein sequence: CASSLGVRGTDTQYF.

The rearrangement joins TRBV6-5 to TRBJ1-1; maybe TRBD1 (6 bases). With 6 bases removed from V and 7 bases from J, the gap between germline ends came to 18 bases. Germline V gene lookup returns CDR1 MNHEY and CDR2 SVGAGI. This CDR3 spans 14 amino acids. This CDR3 reads CASRAAGTSDEAFF. The CDR3 nucleotides read TGTGCCAGCAGGGCAGCGGGGACAAGCGATGAAGCTTTCTTT.

The gene calls are TRBV11-2 and TRBJ2-7; D gene ambiguous. The CDR3 sequence is 15 residues long. V shed 0 bases and J shed 2 bases, with 11 bases lying between them. Per germline, CDR1 SGHAT and CDR2 FQNNGV. DNA for the CDR3: TGTGCCAGCAGCTTAGACGGAAGAACTACCTACGAGCAGTACTTC. Translated, it gives CASSLDGRTTYEQYF.

The chain is built from TRBV5-6 and TRBJ1-5; D possibly corresponds to TRBD1 (5 bases). This CDR3 contains 15 residues. Germline-derived CDR1 and CDR2 are SGHDT and YYEEEE. The V end lost 2 bases, the J end lost 3 bases, and 12 bases lay between the germline ends. As DNA, the CDR3 is TGTGCCAGCAGCTTAGGTGGCAGGGCCAATCAGCCCCAGCATTTT. Translation: CASSLGGRANQPQHF.

This clone was detected once. The chain uses TRBV6-5 and TRBJ2-7; the D gene is possibly TRBD1 (6 bases). CDR3 length: 14 amino acids. Trimming removed 10 bases at V and 3 bases at J, with 19 bases between. The V gene's germline CDR1 is MNHEY and CDR2 SVGAGI. The CDR3 sequence: CANSQGGRNYEQYF. CDR3 DNA: TGTGCCAACAGCCAAGGGGGAAGAAACTACGAGCAGTACTTC.

The rearrangement uses TRBV10-1 and TRBJ1-1; 7 positions agree with TRBD1. The CDR3 sequence is 14 residues long. The trim removed 2 bases at V and 2 bases at J, leaving 2 bases unmatched. CDR1 WNHNN and CDR2 SYGVQD come from the germline V gene (reference sequence). The CDR3 region is CASSEGTANTEAFF. The CDR3 DNA sequence: TGCGCCAGCAGTGAGGGGACAGCTAACACTGAAGCTTTCTTT.

The V call is TRBV15, the J call TRBJ2-1; D unclear. Trimming removed 6 bases from V and 2 bases from J, with 8 bases in between. CDR1 LNHNV and CDR2 YYDKDF come from the germline V gene (reference sequence). CDR3 length: 13 amino acids. CDR3 sequence reads: CATRSSTYNEQFF. The CDR3, as DNA: TGTGCCACCAGGTCCAGTACCTACAATGAGCAGTTCTTC.

The chain employs TRBV19 and TRBJ2-1; the D gene is possibly TRBD1 (6 bases). The V gene lost 1 base and the J gene lost 10 bases, with 14 bases spanning the gap. The length of the CDR3 is 14 residues. Germline V gene lookup returns CDR1 LNHDA and CDR2 SQIVND (reference sequence). CDR3 sequence reads: CASSIGFQGQEQFF. The DNA of the CDR3 is TGTGCCAGTAGTATAGGGTTTCAGGGGCAGGAGCAGTTCTTC.

The V call is TRBV10-2, the J call TRBJ2-1; 7 bases are a match to TRBD2. Germline V gene sequence: CDR1 WSHSY, CDR2 SAAADI. This CDR3 contains 16 residues. V shed 6 bases and J 1 base; nucleotides not matched to a gene: 9. CDR3 bases: TGCGCCAGCAGGACAGCGGGATTGTATTCCTACAATGAGCAGTTCTTC. Translation: CASRTAGLYSYNEQFF.

V gene TRBV27 combines with J gene TRBJ2-2, with TRBD1 matching 12 bases. Germline CDR1 MNHEY, CDR2 SMNVEV (reference sequence). This CDR3 comprises 15 residues. The V and J ends lost 6 bases and 6 bases, in that order; junction bases with no gene match: 5. CDR3 amino acids: CASRGQGAFAGELFF. The CDR3 bases are TGTGCCAGCAGGGGACAGGGGGCTTTCGCCGGGGAGCTGTTTTTT.